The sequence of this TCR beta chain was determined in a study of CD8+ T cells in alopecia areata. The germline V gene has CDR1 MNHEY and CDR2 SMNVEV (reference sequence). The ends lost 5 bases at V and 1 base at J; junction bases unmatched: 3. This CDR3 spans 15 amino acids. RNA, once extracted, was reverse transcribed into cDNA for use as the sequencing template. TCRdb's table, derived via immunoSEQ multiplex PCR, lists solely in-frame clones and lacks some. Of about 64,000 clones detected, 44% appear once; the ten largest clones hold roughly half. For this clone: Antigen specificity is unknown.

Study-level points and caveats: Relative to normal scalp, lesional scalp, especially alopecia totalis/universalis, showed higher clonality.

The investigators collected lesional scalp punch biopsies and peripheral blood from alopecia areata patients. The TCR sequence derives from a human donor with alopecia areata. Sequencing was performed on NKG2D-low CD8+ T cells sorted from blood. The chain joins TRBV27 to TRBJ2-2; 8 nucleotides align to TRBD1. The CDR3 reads CASSQGAVNTGELFF. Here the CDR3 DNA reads TGTGCCAGCAGTCAGGGGGCGGTGAACACCGGGGAGCTGTTTTTT.